The clone carrying this T cell receptor beta chain was seen many times. What it recognizes is unknown. One junction end does not reproduce the germline sequence, and a read error may be involved. The TCR alpha and TCR beta cDNA libraries, bearing sample barcodes and UMIs, were generated by 5'RACE using constant-segment primers. TCRdb re-called the 5' RACE reads with MiXCR, one entry per CDR3 protein. The data hold fewer than 700,000 distinct CDR3 sequences, with about 22% observed a single time. This CDR3 spans 14 amino acids. Germline CDR1 reads SGHRS; CDR2 reads YFSETQ. The data belong to a study of T-cell memory formation after mild COVID-19. The study, taken as a whole, reports: Contracting clones from day 15 to 85 had balanced CD4/CD8; later expanders favoured CD4+.

Source material: PBMCs or a T cell subset sorted from them (not recorded which). The rearrangement joins TRBV5-1 to TRBJ2-5; TRBD2 aligns across 11 bases. The receptor was isolated from an adult woman who had mild COVID-19 (a few samples of this study predate the infection). Cell type and time point are not known. CDR3 protein: CASSLGTSGETQYF. The CDR3, as DNA: TGTGCCAGCAGCTTAGGGACTAGCGGCGAGACCCAGTACTTC.